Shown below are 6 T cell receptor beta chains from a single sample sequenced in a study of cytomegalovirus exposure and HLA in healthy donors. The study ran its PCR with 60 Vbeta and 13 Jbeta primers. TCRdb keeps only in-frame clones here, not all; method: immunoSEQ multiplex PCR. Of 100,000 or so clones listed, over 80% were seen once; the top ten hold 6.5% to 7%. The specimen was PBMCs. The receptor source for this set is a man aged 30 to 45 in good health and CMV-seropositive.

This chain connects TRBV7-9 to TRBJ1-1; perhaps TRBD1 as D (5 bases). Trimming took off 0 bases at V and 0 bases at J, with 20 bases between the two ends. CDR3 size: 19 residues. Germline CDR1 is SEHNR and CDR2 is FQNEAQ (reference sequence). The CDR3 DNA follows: TGTGCCAGCAGCTTAGCGCTGAGTTCGGGGGGAGGCATGAACACTGAAGCTTTCTTT. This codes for CASSLALSSGGGMNTEAFF.

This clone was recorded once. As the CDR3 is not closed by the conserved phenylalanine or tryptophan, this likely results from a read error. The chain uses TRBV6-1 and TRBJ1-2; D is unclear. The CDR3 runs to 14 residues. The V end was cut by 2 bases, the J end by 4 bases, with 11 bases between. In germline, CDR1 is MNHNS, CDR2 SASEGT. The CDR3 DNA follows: TGTGCCAGCAGTGAACTTTCGGCAGGCTATGGCTACACCGTC. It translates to CASSELSAGYGYTV.

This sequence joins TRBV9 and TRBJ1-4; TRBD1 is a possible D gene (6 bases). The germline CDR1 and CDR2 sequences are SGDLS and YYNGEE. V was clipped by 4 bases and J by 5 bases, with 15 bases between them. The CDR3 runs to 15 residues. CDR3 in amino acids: CASSPEGGVNEKLFF. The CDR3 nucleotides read TGTGCCAGCAGCCCCGAGGGGGGGGTGAATGAAAAACTGTTTTTT.

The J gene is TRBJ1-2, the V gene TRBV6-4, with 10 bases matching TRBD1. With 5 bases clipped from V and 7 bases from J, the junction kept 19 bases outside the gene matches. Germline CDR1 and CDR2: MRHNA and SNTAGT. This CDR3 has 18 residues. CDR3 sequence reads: CASSPSAYTRQGALGYTF. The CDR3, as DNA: TGTGCCAGCAGTCCATCCGCTTATACAAGACAGGGGGCCCTTGGCTACACCTTC.

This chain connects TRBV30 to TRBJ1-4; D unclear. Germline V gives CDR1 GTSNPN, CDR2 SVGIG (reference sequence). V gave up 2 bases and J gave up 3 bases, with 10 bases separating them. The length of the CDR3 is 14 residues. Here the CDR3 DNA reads TGTGCCTGGAGTCCCCCGGTAGCTAATGAAAAACTGTTTTTT. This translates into CAWSPPVANEKLFF.

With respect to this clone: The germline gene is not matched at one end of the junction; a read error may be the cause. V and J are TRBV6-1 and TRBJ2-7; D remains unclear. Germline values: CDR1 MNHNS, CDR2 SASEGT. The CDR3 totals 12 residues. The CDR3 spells CASSATNYAQYF. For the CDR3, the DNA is TGTGCCAGCAGTGCAACTAACTACGCGCAGTACTTC.